This T cell receptor beta chain was retrieved from a study of shared T cell receptors in the human thymus. This table comes from immunoSEQ multiplex PCR, and its TCRdb copy is limited to in-frame clones, with some not included. The data contain roughly 700,000 clones, approximately 90% of them singletons. Germline loops: CDR1 SGHNT, CDR2 YENEEA. The V and J ends lost 5 bases and 7 bases respectively, with 8 bases between them. This CDR3 region has 11 residues. The sample was also reused in another study, on human thymus T cells. Per that study: Donors were healthy Finnish infants having corrective surgery for congenital heart defects. Obtained as resections during corrective heart surgery, the thymus tissue was then studied. It looked as if thymic and blood repertoires used V and J genes in a biased way. Unrelated people showed highly overlapping thymic repertoires, related research reported.

The J gene is TRBJ2-5, the V gene TRBV11-3, with a tentative D call TRBD2 (5 bases). This receptor was identified in a boy in the first two years of life with a congenital heart defect. Specimen: thymocytes. As DNA, the CDR3 is TGTGCCAGCAGCCAAGAGGGGACCCAGTACTTC. It specifies CASSQEGTQYF.